This T cell receptor (beta chain) was documented in a study of beta chain features in type 1 diabetes. The study, taken as a whole, reports: Among type 1 diabetes patients, VDJ junctions had fewer insertions and more deletions. Comparison showed that naive, central memory and Treg TCRB repertoires appeared more similar among patients than among healthy donors.

TCRB transcripts that were expressed got sequenced, as all of the isolated RNA had been reverse transcribed. Assay used: immunoSEQ multiplex PCR; TCRdb lists only in-frame clones, some missing. The top ten hold more than 0.015% of the sample, which has about 330,000 clones, approximately 9.9% seen once. A remark on this clone: Antigen: not known.

J was trimmed by 6 bases and V by 6 bases; bases with no gene match: 6. Germline CDR1 is MNHEY and CDR2 is SMNVEV (reference sequence). The CDR3 runs to 14 residues. Purity (above 98%) was reached by all sorted populations. The sequencing sample was made of naive CD4+ T cells from blood. This clonotype was obtained from a young woman in good health. V and J are TRBV27 and TRBJ2-2, with 8 nucleotides matching TRBD2. This CDR3 reads CASSRGGVAGELFF. The CDR3 DNA sequence: TGTGCCAGCAGCCGGGGGGGAGTCGCCGGGGAGCTGTTTTTT.